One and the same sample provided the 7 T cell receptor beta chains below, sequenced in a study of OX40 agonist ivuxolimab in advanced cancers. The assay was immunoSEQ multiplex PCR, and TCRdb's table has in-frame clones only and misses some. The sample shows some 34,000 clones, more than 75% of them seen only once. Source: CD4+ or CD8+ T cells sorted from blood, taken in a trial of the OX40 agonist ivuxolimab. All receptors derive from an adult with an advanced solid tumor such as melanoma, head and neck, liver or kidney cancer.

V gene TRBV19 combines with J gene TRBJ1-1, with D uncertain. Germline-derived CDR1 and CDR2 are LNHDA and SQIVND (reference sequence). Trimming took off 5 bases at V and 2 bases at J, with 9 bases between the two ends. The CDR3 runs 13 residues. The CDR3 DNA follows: TGTGCCAGTAGTGTGACAAGTAACACTGAAGCTTTCTTT. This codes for CASSVTSNTEAFF.

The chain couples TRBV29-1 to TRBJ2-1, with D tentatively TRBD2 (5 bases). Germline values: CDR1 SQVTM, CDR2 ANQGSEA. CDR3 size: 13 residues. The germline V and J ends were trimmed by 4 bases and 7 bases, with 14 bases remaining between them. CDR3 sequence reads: CSVVFPPGNEQFF. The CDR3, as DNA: TGCAGCGTTGTTTTCCCTCCGGGGAATGAGCAGTTCTTC.

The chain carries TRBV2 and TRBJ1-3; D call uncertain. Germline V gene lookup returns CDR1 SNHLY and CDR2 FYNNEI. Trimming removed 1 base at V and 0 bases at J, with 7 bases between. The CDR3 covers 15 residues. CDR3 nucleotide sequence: TGTGCCAGCAGTGAAGGAACCGACTCTGGAAACACCATATATTTT. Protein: CASSEGTDSGNTIYF.

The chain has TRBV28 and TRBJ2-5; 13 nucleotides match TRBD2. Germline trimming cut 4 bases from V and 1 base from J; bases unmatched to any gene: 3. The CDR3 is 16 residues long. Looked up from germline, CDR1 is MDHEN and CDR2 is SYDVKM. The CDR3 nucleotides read TGTGCCAGCAGTTGGGGACTAGCGGGGTTCCAAGAGACCCAGTACTTC. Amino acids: CASSWGLAGFQETQYF.

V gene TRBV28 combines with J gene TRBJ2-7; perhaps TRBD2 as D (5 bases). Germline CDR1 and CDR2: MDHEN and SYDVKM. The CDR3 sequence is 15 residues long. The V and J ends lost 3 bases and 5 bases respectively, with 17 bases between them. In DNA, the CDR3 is TGTGCCAGCAGTTTTGGGGAGAAGGACTTTAACGAGCAGTACTTC. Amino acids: CASSFGEKDFNEQYF. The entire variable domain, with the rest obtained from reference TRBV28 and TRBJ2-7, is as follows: DVKVTQSSRYLVKRTGEKVFLECVQDMDHENMFWYRQDPGLGLRLIYFSYDVKMKEKGDIPEGYSVSREKKERFSLILESASTNQTSMYLCASSFGEKDFNEQYFGPGTRLTVT.

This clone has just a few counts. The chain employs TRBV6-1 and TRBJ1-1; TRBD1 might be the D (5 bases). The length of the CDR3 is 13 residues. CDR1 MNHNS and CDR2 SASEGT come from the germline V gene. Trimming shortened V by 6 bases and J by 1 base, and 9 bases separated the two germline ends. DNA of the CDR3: TGTGCCAGCAGAGCCGGGGCGAACACTGAAGCTTTCTTT. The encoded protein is CASRAGANTEAFF.

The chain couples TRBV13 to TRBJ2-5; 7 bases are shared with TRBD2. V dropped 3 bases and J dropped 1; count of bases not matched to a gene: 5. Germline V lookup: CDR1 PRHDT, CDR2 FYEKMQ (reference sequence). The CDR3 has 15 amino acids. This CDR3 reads CASSLLADLQETQYF. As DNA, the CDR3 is TGTGCCAGCAGCTTGCTAGCGGACCTCCAAGAGACCCAGTACTTC.